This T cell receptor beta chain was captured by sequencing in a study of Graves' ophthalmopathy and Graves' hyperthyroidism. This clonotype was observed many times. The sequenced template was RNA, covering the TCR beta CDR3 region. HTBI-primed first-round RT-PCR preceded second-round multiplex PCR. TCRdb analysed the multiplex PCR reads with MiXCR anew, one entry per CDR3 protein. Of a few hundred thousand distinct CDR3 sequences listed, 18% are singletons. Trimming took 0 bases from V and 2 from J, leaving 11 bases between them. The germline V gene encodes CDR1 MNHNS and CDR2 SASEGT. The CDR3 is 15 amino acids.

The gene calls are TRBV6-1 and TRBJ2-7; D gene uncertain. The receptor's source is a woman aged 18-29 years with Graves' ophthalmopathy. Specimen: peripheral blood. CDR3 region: CASSEAGYFPYEQYF. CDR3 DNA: TGTGCCAGCAGTGAAGCGGGGTATTTCCCCTACGAGCAGTACTTC.